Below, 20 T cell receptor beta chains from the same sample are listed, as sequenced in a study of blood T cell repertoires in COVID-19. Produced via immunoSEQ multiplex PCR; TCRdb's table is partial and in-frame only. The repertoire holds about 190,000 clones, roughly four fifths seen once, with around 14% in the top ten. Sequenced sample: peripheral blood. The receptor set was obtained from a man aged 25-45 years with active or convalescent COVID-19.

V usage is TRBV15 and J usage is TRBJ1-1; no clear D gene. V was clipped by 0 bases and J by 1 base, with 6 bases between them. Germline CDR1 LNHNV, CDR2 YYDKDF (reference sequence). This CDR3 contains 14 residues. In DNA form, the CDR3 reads TGTGCCACCAGCAGAGACAGGTCGAACACTGAAGCTTTCTTT. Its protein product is CATSRDRSNTEAFF. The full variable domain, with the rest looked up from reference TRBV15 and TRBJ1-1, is DAMVIQNPRYQVTQFGKPVTLSCSQTLNHNVMYWYQQKSSQAPKLLFHYYDKDFNNEADTPDNFQSRRPNTSFCFLDIRSPGLGDTAMYLCATSRDRSNTEAFFGQGTRLTVV.

The CDR3 sequence: CASSLGRNTEAFF. The CDR3, as DNA: TGTGCCAGCAGCTTGGGCAGGAACACTGAAGCTTTCTTT. The chain couples TRBV7-3 to TRBJ1-1, with D hard to call. CDR3 length: 13 residues. The germline V gene has CDR1 SGHTA and CDR2 FQGTGA. V dropped 3 bases and J dropped 1 base, with 6 bases sitting between them.

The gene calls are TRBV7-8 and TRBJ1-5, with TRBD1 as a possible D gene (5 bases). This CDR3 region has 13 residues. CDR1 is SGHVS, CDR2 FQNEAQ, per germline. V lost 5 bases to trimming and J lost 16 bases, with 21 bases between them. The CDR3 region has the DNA TGTGCCAGCAGCGGTACATCGGGCAGGGAAGAACATTTT. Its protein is CASSGTSGREEHF.

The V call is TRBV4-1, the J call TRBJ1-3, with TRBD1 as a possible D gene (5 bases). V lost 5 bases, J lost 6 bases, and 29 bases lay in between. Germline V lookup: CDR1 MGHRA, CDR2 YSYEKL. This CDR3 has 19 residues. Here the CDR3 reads CASSSLGPLGSTRENTIYF. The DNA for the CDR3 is TGCGCCAGCAGCTCCTTGGGGCCCTTGGGTTCTACAAGGGAAAACACCATATATTTT.

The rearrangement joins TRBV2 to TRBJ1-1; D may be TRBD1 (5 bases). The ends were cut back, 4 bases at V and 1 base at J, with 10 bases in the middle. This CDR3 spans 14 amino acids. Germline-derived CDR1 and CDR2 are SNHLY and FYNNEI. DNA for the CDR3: TGTGCCAGCAGTGGAAGGGGCGCGAACACTGAAGCTTTCTTT. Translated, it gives CASSGRGANTEAFF. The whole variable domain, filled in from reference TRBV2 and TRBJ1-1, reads EPEVTQTPSHQVTQMGQEVILRCVPISNHLYFYWYRQILGQKVEFLVSFYNNEISEKSEIFDDQFSVERPDGSNFTLKIRSTKLEDSAMYFCASSGRGANTEAFFGQGTRLTVV.

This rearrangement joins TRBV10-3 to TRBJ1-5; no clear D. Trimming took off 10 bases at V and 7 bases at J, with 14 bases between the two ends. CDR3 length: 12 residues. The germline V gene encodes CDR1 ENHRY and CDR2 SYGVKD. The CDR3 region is CATREGRQPQHF. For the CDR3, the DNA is TGTGCCACCAGAGAGGGTCGGCAGCCCCAGCATTTT.

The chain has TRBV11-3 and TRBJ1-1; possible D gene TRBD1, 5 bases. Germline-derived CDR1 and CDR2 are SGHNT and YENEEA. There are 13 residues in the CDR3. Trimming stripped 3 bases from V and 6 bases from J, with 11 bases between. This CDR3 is CASSFYRTSEAFF. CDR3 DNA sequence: TGTGCCAGCAGCTTCTATCGGACATCTGAAGCTTTCTTT.

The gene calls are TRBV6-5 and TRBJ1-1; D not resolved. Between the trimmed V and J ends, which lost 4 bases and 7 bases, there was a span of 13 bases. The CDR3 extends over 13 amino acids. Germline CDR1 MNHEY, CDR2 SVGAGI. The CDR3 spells CASSLRVEVEAFF. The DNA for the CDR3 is TGTGCCAGCAGTTTGAGAGTGGAGGTTGAAGCTTTCTTT.

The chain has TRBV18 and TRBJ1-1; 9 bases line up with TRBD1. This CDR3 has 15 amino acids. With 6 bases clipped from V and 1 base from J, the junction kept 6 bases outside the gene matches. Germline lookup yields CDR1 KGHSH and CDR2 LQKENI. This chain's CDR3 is CASSLRTGENTEAFF. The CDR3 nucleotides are TGTGCCAGCTCGCTTAGGACAGGGGAGAACACTGAAGCTTTCTTT.

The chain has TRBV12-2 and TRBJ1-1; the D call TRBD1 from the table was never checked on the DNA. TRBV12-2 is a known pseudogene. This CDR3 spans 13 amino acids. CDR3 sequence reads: CASRSRQGNEAFF. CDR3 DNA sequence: TGTGCAAGTCGCTCAAGGCAGGGGAATGAAGCTTTCTTT.

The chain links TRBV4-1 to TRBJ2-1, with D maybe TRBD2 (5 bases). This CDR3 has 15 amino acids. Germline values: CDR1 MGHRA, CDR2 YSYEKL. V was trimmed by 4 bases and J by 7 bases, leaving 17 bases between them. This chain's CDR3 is CASSPSGERRNEQFF. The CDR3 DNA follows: TGCGCCAGCAGCCCAAGTGGGGAGAGGAGGAATGAGCAGTTCTTC.

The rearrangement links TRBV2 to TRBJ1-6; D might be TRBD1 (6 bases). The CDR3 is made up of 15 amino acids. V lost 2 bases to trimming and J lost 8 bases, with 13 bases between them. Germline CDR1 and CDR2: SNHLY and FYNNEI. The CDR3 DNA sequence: TGTGCCAGCAGTGAACTTCCCAGGGGCGATTCACCCCTCCACTTT. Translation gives CASSELPRGDSPLHF.

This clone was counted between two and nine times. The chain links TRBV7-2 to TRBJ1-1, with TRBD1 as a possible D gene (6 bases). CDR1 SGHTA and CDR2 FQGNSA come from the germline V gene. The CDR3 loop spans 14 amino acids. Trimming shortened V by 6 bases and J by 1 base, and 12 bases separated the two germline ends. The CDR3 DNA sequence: TGTGCCAGCAGTTGGGGACACCAGAACACTGAAGCTTTCTTT. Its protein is CASSWGHQNTEAFF. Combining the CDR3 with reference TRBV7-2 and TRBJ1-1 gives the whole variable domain GAGVSQSPSNKVTEKGKDVELRCDPISGHTALYWYRQSLGQGLEFLIYFQGNSAPDKSGLPSDRFSAERTGGSVSTLTIQRTQQEDSAVYLCASSWGHQNTEAFFGQGTRLTVV.

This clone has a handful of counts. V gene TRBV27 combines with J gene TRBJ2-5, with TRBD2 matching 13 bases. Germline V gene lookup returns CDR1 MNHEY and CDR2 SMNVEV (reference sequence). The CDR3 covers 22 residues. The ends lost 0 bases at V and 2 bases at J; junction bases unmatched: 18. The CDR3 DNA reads TGTGCCAGCAGTTTATCTTCCCCCCGGGGGACTAGCGGGGCGGGTAAGCAAGAGACCCAGTACTTC. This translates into CASSLSSPRGTSGAGKQETQYF.

The CDR3 is CASSLGGKGGYGYTF. CDR3 DNA: TGTGCCAGCAGCTTAGGAGGAAAAGGAGGCTATGGCTACACCTTC. The chain couples TRBV13 to TRBJ1-2; D gene unclear. The CDR3 is 15 amino acids. Trimming pared 0 bases from V and 4 bases from J, leaving 12 bases between. CDR1 is PRHDT, CDR2 FYEKMQ, per germline (reference sequence).

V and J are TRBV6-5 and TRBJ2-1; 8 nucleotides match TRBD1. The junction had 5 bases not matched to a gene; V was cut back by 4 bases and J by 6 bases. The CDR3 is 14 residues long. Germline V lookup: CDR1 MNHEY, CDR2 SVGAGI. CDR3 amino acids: CASSSRGPPNEQFF. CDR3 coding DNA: TGTGCCAGCAGTTCCAGGGGGCCCCCCAATGAGCAGTTCTTC.

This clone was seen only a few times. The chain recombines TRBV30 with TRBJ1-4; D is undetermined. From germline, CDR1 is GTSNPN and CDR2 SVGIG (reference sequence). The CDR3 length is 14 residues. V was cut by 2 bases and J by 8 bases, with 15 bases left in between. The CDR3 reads CAWSNPPSLEKLFF. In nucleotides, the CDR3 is TGTGCCTGGAGTAACCCTCCAAGCCTAGAAAAACTGTTTTTT.

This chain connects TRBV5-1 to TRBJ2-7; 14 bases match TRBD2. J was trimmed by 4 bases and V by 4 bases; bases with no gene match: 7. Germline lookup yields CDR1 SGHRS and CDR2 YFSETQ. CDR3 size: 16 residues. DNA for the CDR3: TGCGCCAGCAGCGGGGGGACTAGCGGGAGCGGGTACGAGCAGTACTTC. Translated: CASSGGTSGSGYEQYF.

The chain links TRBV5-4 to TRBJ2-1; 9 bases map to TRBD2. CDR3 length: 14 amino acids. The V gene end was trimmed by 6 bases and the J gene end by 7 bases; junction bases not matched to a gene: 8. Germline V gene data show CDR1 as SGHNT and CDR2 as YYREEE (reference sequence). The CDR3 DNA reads TGTGCCAGCACGGCGGGGGGGCCTAGGAATGAGCAGTTCTTC. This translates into CASTAGGPRNEQFF.

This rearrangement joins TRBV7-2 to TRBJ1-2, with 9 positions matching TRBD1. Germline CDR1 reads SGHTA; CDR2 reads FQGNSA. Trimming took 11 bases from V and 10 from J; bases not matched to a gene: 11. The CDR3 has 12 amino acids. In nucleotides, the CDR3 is TGTGCCTCGGGGTTAGGACAGGGGTTCTACACCTTC. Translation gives CASGLGQGFYTF.